The rows below give T cell receptor beta chains drawn from one sample of a study of cytomegalovirus exposure and HLA in healthy donors. The table came from immunoSEQ multiplex PCR; TCRdb's copy has only in-frame clones and leaves some out. Among 90,000 or so clones listed, more than 75% were seen once. The sequencing input was PBMCs. The receptor set was obtained from a woman aged 50 to 60 in good health and CMV-seropositive. Each CDR3 is given with its conserved first and last residue. The order of the fields is V gene, J gene, CDR3 protein.

V gene: TRBV5-1
J gene: TRBJ1-1
CDR3 protein: CASSLSENTEAFF

V gene: TRBV7-9
J gene: TRBJ1-2
CDR3 protein: CASSLGTGGDGYTF

V gene: TRBV5-1
J gene: TRBJ2-3
CDR3 protein: CASGERAYTDTQYF

V gene: TRBV11-2
J gene: TRBJ2-7
CDR3 protein: CASSKTKGLAGLDYEQYF

V gene: TRBV19
J gene: TRBJ2-1
CDR3 protein: CASNVGLAGGNEQFF

V gene: TRBV25-1
J gene: TRBJ1-4
CDR3 protein: CASSDDSLKNLFF

V gene: TRBV19
J gene: TRBJ2-5
CDR3 protein: CASRRDRGETQYF

V gene: TRBV9
J gene: TRBJ2-5
CDR3 protein: CASSVGGYF

V gene: TRBV5-1
J gene: TRBJ1-4
CDR3 protein: CASSLAGSGANEKLFF

V gene: TRBV6-4
J gene: TRBJ1-2
CDR3 protein: CASSPDRNYGYTF

V gene: TRBV7-9
J gene: TRBJ1-5
CDR3 protein: CASSASQESNSNQPQHF

V gene: TRBV21-1
J gene: TRBJ1-5
CDR3 protein: CASRGYFRNQPQHF

V gene: TRBV18
J gene: TRBJ1-5
CDR3 protein: CASSRGGNQPQHF

V gene: TRBV10-3
J gene: TRBJ1-2
CDR3 protein: CAISEGTVESYGYTF

V gene: TRBV19
J gene: TRBJ2-5
CDR3 protein: CASSIWGPETQYF

V gene: TRBV6-6
J gene: TRBJ2-7
CDR3 protein: CASSSRTGTSSYEQYF

V gene: TRBV7-9
J gene: TRBJ2-2
CDR3 protein: CAGKQGNTGELFF

V gene: TRBV5-1
J gene: TRBJ2-5
CDR3 protein: CASSRRLAGVETQYF

V gene: TRBV5-8
J gene: TRBJ1-5
CDR3 protein: CASSGGHRGNQPQHF

V gene: TRBV6-1
J gene: TRBJ2-2
CDR3 protein: CASSDFGTGANTGELFF

V gene: TRBV6-1
J gene: TRBJ1-5
CDR3 protein: CASSPTGVNQPQHF

V gene: TRBV6-6
J gene: TRBJ2-2
CDR3 protein: CASGDRENTGELFF

V gene: TRBV4-2
J gene: TRBJ1-2
CDR3 protein: CASSQIQGAQGYTF

V gene: TRBV7-9
J gene: TRBJ2-7
CDR3 protein: CASSSSGGTDAYEQYF

V gene: TRBV19
J gene: TRBJ1-5
CDR3 protein: CASTQHRQGGNQPQHF

V gene: TRBV25-1
J gene: TRBJ1-5
CDR3 protein: CASSEPWGEPQHF

V gene: TRBV2
J gene: TRBJ2-7
CDR3 protein: CASSRTPSSYEQYF

V gene: TRBV11-1
J gene: TRBJ2-2
CDR3 protein: CASSPGPGVANTGELFF

V gene: TRBV11-1
J gene: TRBJ2-1
CDR3 protein: CASSSGLASEQFF

V gene: TRBV6-5
J gene: NA
CDR3 protein: CASSLLGQGPGNEQYF

V gene: TRBV4-1
J gene: TRBJ2-7
CDR3 protein: CASSQAGQNSAYEQYF

V gene: TRBV30
J gene: TRBJ2-1
CDR3 protein: CAWNSEGEQFF

V gene: TRBV27
J gene: TRBJ2-5
CDR3 protein: CASSRVLASGEETQYF

V gene: TRBV19
J gene: TRBJ1-2
CDR3 protein: CASSPAGDNYGYTF

V gene: TRBV5-4
J gene: TRBJ2-7
CDR3 protein: CASSLGGTPYEQYF